This passage covers 31 T cell receptor beta chains from one sample sequenced in a study of T-cell reconstitution after alpha-beta-depleted transplantation in children. Preparing the TCRbeta library involved the use of unique molecular identifiers. TCRdb re-called the PCR reads with MiXCR, one entry per CDR3 protein. The sample consists of just over 200,000 distinct CDR3 sequences, under 8.5% of them appearing once. Material: PBMCs, mostly from graft donor cells, obtained 360 days after TCRalphabeta/CD19-depleted stem cell transplant. The receptor source for this set is a male patient aged 2 to 9 who had a stem cell transplant for acute myeloid leukemia, so the T cells may come from the graft donor.

This chain joins TRBV27 and TRBJ2-7; 9 bases fit TRBD1. The V segment lost 9 bases and the J segment 3 bases; nucleotides outside the gene matches: 12. Germline assignment: CDR1 MNHEY and CDR2 SMNVEV (reference sequence). CDR3 length equals 15 residues. CDR3 in amino acids: CASCPGTGRNYEQYF. The CDR3 coding sequence is TGTGCCAGTTGCCCCGGGACAGGGAGGAACTACGAGCAGTACTTC.

The V gene is TRBV18, the J gene TRBJ1-5; D might be TRBD1 (5 bases). Germline V gene data show CDR1 as KGHSH and CDR2 as LQKENI. The CDR3 has 13 residues. The germline V and J ends were trimmed by 8 bases and 7 bases, with 15 bases remaining between them. CDR3 DNA sequence: TGTGCCAGCGCAGGGACGGCCGGCCAGCCCCAGCATTTT. Protein: CASAGTAGQPQHF.

This clonotype was seen at least ten times. V and J are TRBV7-2 and TRBJ2-1; D is uncertain. The CDR3 totals 16 residues. The V gene lost 0 bases and the J gene lost 4 bases, with 13 bases spanning the gap. Germline V CDR1 and CDR2: SGHTA, FQGNSA. The CDR3 sequence: CASSLAGAARYNEQFF. CDR3 in DNA: TGTGCCAGCAGCTTAGCAGGCGCAGCAAGATACAATGAGCAGTTCTTC.

The rearrangement uses TRBV7-6 and TRBJ1-4, with no clear D. V lost 2 bases, J lost 5 bases, and 12 bases lay in between. Per germline, CDR1 SGHVS and CDR2 FNYEAQ. The CDR3 spans 15 residues. The CDR3 bases are TGTGCCAGCAGCTTACTTGACACCTCCAATGAAAAACTGTTTTTT. Its protein is CASSLLDTSNEKLFF. The full variable domain, in which reference TRBV7-6 and TRBJ1-4 provide the parts outside the CDR3, is GAGVSQSPRYKVTKRGQDVALRCDPISGHVSLYWYRQALGQGPEFLTYFNYEAQQDKSGLPNDRFSAERPEGSISTLTIQRTEQRDSAMYRCASSLLDTSNEKLFFGSGTQLSVL.

The chain recombines TRBV5-1 with TRBJ2-1; D remains unclear. This CDR3 is 11 amino acids long. V shed 2 bases and J shed 7 bases, with 4 bases lying between them. Germline V gene sequence: CDR1 SGHRS, CDR2 YFSETQ. The CDR3 reads CASSFQNEQFF. Written as DNA, the CDR3 is TGCGCCAGCAGCTTCCAAAATGAGCAGTTCTTC.

In its sample, this clonotype was seen a few times. The gene calls are TRBV20-1 and TRBJ1-5, with 8 bases fitting TRBD1. V shed 0 bases and J 4 bases; nucleotides not matched to a gene: 5. The CDR3 extends over 15 amino acids. CDR1 and CDR2 from the germline V gene are DFQATT and SNEGSKA (reference sequence). CDR3 sequence reads: CSAREVTGVNQPQHF. The CDR3 nucleotides are TGCAGTGCTAGAGAGGTGACAGGGGTGAATCAGCCCCAGCATTTT.

This clonotype was seen at least ten times. V and J are TRBV27 and TRBJ1-6; TRBD1 might be the D (5 bases). The V gene's germline CDR1 is MNHEY and CDR2 SMNVEV (reference sequence). The CDR3 spans 15 residues. Trimming stripped 5 bases from V and 8 bases from J, with 16 bases between. The DNA for the CDR3 is TGTGCCAGCAGTCCCTTCGGGGGTATAGATTCACCCCTCCACTTT. Residues: CASSPFGGIDSPLHF.

The table lists this clonotype with a few counts. The chain recombines TRBV20-1 with TRBJ2-5, with D perhaps matching TRBD2 (6 bases). The CDR3 extends over 13 amino acids. Trimming took 8 bases from V and 1 from J, leaving 14 bases between them. Germline assignment: CDR1 DFQATT and CDR2 SNEGSKA (reference sequence). In DNA, the CDR3 is TGCAGTAAGGCCTGGGGGGTCCAAGAGACCCAGTACTTC. This gives the protein CSKAWGVQETQYF.

The chain links TRBV29-1 to TRBJ2-7, with 10 bases fitting TRBD2. V dropped 4 bases and J dropped 4; count of bases not matched to a gene: 7. From germline, CDR1 is SQVTM and CDR2 ANQGSEA. This CDR3 contains 14 residues. The CDR3 DNA follows: TGCAGCGTTGTAGAAGCGGGAGGGCGGTACGAGCAGTACTTC. This codes for CSVVEAGGRYEQYF.

This clonotype has more than one count but fewer than ten. This chain uses TRBV12-3 or TRBV12-4 with TRBJ1-1; D gene unclear. There are 16 residues in the CDR3. The V end lost 1 base, the J end lost 0 bases, and 12 bases lay between the germline ends. DNA of the CDR3: TGTGCCAGCAGTTTAGATACCCTAGTCATGAACACTGAAGCTTTCTTT. The encoded protein is CASSLDTLVMNTEAFF.

This clonotype occurred a few times. The chain joins TRBV7-9 to TRBJ2-1; 7 bases are a match to TRBD1. Per the germline V gene, CDR1 is SEHNR and CDR2 is FQNEAQ (reference sequence). The CDR3 is made up of 15 amino acids. Germline trimming cut 8 bases from V and 7 bases from J; bases unmatched to any gene: 14. The CDR3 spells CASPRDTGVGNEQFF. The CDR3 DNA sequence: TGTGCCAGCCCGAGGGATACAGGGGTGGGAAATGAGCAGTTCTTC.

The chain employs TRBV12-3 or TRBV12-4 and TRBJ2-2; D not certain. V lost 7 bases, J lost 0 bases, and 12 bases lay in between. This CDR3 has 15 residues. CDR3 region: CASTSDRSNTGELFF. The CDR3 DNA reads TGTGCCAGCACCTCGGACCGATCGAACACCGGGGAGCTGTTTTTT.

This clonotype was observed at least ten times. The rearrangement links TRBV4-3 to TRBJ2-2, with D unresolved. V lost 3 bases, J lost 3 bases, and 8 bases lay in between. Looked up from germline, CDR1 is LGHNA and CDR2 is YSLEER. The CDR3 totals 14 residues. The CDR3: CASSHLRYTGELFF. CDR3 sequence (DNA): TGCGCCAGCAGCCACCTCCGGTACACCGGGGAGCTGTTTTTT.

This clonotype was observed at least ten times. V and J are TRBV12-3 or TRBV12-4 and TRBJ2-5, with D maybe TRBD1 (6 bases). There are 14 residues in the CDR3. The V end was cut by 5 bases, the J end by 2 bases, with 12 bases between. The chain's CDR3 is CASSRTGQQETQYF. The CDR3 DNA follows: TGTGCCAGCAGTCGTACAGGACAGCAAGAGACCCAGTACTTC.

A few counts support this clonotype. The chain carries TRBV12-3 or TRBV12-4 and TRBJ2-4; D is uncertain. V lost 3 bases, J lost 3 bases, and 9 bases lay in between. The CDR3 extends over 14 amino acids. CDR3 nucleotides: TGTGCCAGCAGTTTGCAGTGGAGCAAAAACATTCAGTACTTC. It encodes CASSLQWSKNIQYF.

The CDR3: CSATDGNTEAFF. For the CDR3, the DNA is TGCAGTGCCACGGACGGGAACACTGAAGCTTTCTTT. The rearrangement joins TRBV20-1 to TRBJ1-1, with D unresolved. The CDR3 sequence is 12 residues long. The ends were cut back, 6 bases at V and 1 base at J, with 9 bases in the middle. Per germline, CDR1 DFQATT and CDR2 SNEGSKA (reference sequence).

This clonotype was seen more than once but under ten times. The junction departs from the called germline gene at one end, perhaps through a read error. V gene TRBV20-1 combines with J gene TRBJ2-5; TRBD2 aligns across 11 bases. Germline lookup yields CDR1 DFQATT and CDR2 SNEGSKA (reference sequence). The CDR3 runs 15 residues. CDR3 region: CSTRAASGGQETQYF. As DNA, the CDR3 is TGCAGTACTAGGGCGGCTAGCGGGGGGCAAGAGACCCAGTACTTC.

This clonotype was seen ten or more times. The chain recombines TRBV13 with TRBJ2-7; TRBD1 might be the D (6 bases). The ends were cut back, 5 bases at V and 4 bases at J, with 24 bases in the middle. This CDR3 has 17 amino acids. Germline V gene lookup returns CDR1 PRHDT and CDR2 FYEKMQ (reference sequence). CDR3 nucleotide sequence: TGTGCCAGCAGCCCTGAAGACGAGGGGGTCTTCCCATACGAGCAGTACGTC. As protein: CASSPEDEGVFPYEQYV.

This clonotype has just a few counts. The rearrangement links TRBV6-5 to TRBJ2-1, with 9 positions matching TRBD2. The CDR3 length is 15 residues. The germline V gene encodes CDR1 MNHEY and CDR2 SVGAGI. With V trimmed by 4 bases and J by 6 bases, 7 bases remained unmatched. CDR3: CASSSSGIRGNEQFF. CDR3 bases: TGTGCCAGCAGTTCTAGCGGGATAAGGGGCAATGAGCAGTTCTTC.

This chain uses TRBV6-1 with TRBJ2-3, with D maybe TRBD2 (5 bases). Germline V gene sequence: CDR1 MNHNS, CDR2 SASEGT. The CDR3 loop spans 15 amino acids. Trimming took 6 bases from V and 6 from J, leaving 19 bases between them. The CDR3 loop reads CASRPAPEAPDTQYF. CDR3 DNA sequence: TGTGCCAGCAGGCCCGCTCCGGAGGCCCCGGATACGCAGTATTTT.

This clonotype showed up many times. The chain has TRBV6-1 and TRBJ2-5, with TRBD2 identical over 7 bases. This CDR3 spans 14 amino acids. With 6 bases clipped from V and 2 bases from J, the junction kept 6 bases outside the gene matches. Germline values: CDR1 MNHNS, CDR2 SASEGT. The DNA for the CDR3 is TGTGCCAGCAGGCCAGCGGGGCCTCAAGAGACCCAGTACTTC. Translated, it gives CASRPAGPQETQYF.

The table lists this clonotype with many counts. J is TRBJ2-4 and V is TRBV20-1; 7 nucleotides match TRBD2. CDR1 is DFQATT and CDR2 is SNEGSKA in the germline V gene (reference sequence). Unmatched junction bases numbered 9, after V lost 4 bases and J lost 0 bases. This CDR3 has 16 residues. This CDR3 is CSATQTSSLAKNIQYF. As DNA, the CDR3 is TGCAGTGCTACCCAGACTAGCTCACTAGCCAAAAACATTCAGTACTTC.

There are many counts of this clonotype. This rearrangement joins TRBV10-3 to TRBJ2-2; TRBD1 is a possible D gene (5 bases). This CDR3 comprises 14 residues. Germline V lookup: CDR1 ENHRY, CDR2 SYGVKD. V dropped 7 bases and J dropped 4 bases, with 13 bases sitting between them. CDR3 bases: TGTGCCATCATCGCAGGGCCCTCCACCGGGGAGCTGTTTTTT. It codes for CAIIAGPSTGELFF.

This chain connects TRBV12-3 or TRBV12-4 to TRBJ1-6; tentative D call: TRBD1 (6 bases). The CDR3 sequence is 15 residues long. The germline V and J ends were trimmed by 8 bases and 12 bases, with 23 bases remaining between them. The CDR3 nucleotides are TGTGCCAGCGGTCATCAGGGGCCGTCCGGTGTACCCCTCCACTTT. It translates to CASGHQGPSGVPLHF.

The chain uses TRBV7-9 and TRBJ1-1; D remains ambiguous. V was cut by 5 bases and J by 5 bases, with 18 bases left in between. Germline CDR1 and CDR2: SEHNR and FQNEAQ (reference sequence). There are 15 residues in the CDR3. The CDR3 region has the DNA TGTGCCAGCAGCGGAGCCGGGCCGAGGAGGACTGAAGCTTTCTTT. Translation gives CASSGAGPRRTEAFF.

This chain's CDR3 is CARGANYGYTF. The DNA for the CDR3 is TGTGCCAGGGGCGCTAACTATGGCTACACCTTC. The V gene is TRBV7-6, the J gene TRBJ1-2; the D is unclear. Trimming took off 9 bases at V and 0 bases at J, with 5 bases between the two ends. The CDR3 runs to 11 residues. Germline-derived CDR1 and CDR2 are SGHVS and FNYEAQ.

This clonotype has only a few counts. V usage is TRBV7-9 and J usage is TRBJ2-1, with 9 positions matching TRBD1. Germline assignment: CDR1 SEHNR and CDR2 FQNEAQ (reference sequence). This CDR3 is 14 amino acids long. The junction had 3 bases not matched to a gene; V was cut back by 4 bases and J by 5 bases. Here the CDR3 DNA reads TGTGCCAGCAGCTCCCGGGACAGGGACAATGAGCAGTTCTTC. It codes for CASSSRDRDNEQFF.

This clonotype was observed a handful of times. The chain carries TRBV12-3 or TRBV12-4 and TRBJ2-2; no clear D. The CDR3 sequence is 13 residues long. V lost 6 bases to trimming and J lost 3 bases, with 8 bases between them. CDR3 sequence reads: CASSIQYTGELFF. CDR3 DNA: TGTGCCAGCAGCATACAGTACACCGGGGAGCTGTTTTTT.

V usage is TRBV5-1 and J usage is TRBJ2-1; TRBD2 agrees at 8 bases. The CDR3 runs to 16 residues. The V gene's germline CDR1 is SGHRS and CDR2 YFSETQ. Trimming took 4 bases from V and 3 from J; bases not matched to a gene: 9. The CDR3 nucleotides read TGCGCCAGCAGCGAGACTAGCGCCCCGGGCTACAATGAGCAGTTCTTC. Its protein is CASSETSAPGYNEQFF.

This clonotype came up a few times. The gene calls are TRBV7-9 and TRBJ1-1; D call uncertain. Germline values: CDR1 SEHNR, CDR2 FQNEAQ (reference sequence). This CDR3 contains 17 residues. V lost 1 base to trimming and J lost 0 bases, with 15 bases between them. The DNA for the CDR3 is TGTGCCAGCAGCTTAGGTGCGGGCCGTTTGGTGAACACTGAAGCTTTCTTT. Translation gives CASSLGAGRLVNTEAFF.

This clonotype has only a few counts. The rearrangement uses TRBV21-1 and TRBJ1-6. TRBV21-1 corresponds to a pseudogene. The CDR3 has 19 amino acids. CDR3 protein: CASSKKVVVGRTINSPLHF. In nucleotides, the CDR3 is TGTGCCAGCAGCAAAAAAGTGGTGGTCGGCAGGACCATTAATTCACCCCTCCACTTT.